Listed below are T cell receptor beta chains from one sample, sequenced in a study of blood T cell repertoires in COVID-19. The method was immunoSEQ multiplex PCR; TCRdb's version includes in-frame clones alone and lacks a portion of them. The sample lists 180,000 or so clones; about 80% were seen once. Sequenced: peripheral blood. The source is a human donor with acute or convalescent COVID-19. The donor label of this sample is uncertain. The CDR3 runs from the conserved cysteine through the conserved F or W. The order of the fields is V gene, clone size, D gene, J gene, CDR3 length, CDR3 DNA, CDR3 protein. D genes are given only for firm matches. The size field is filled for only some rows; it gives once, few, many or a size class.

v_gene: TRBV30; abundance: -; d_gene: -; j_gene: TRBJ1-1; len: 14; CDR3nt: TGTGCCTGGAGCTCTCAGGGGAAAAGGACTGAAGCTTTCTTT; CDR3aa: CAWSSQGKRTEAFF
v_gene: TRBV6-2/TRBV6-3; abundance: -; d_gene: TRBD1; j_gene: TRBJ2-3; len: 15; CDR3nt: TGTGCCAGCAGTTACTCGAAGACAGGGGGTAATACGCAGTATTTT; CDR3aa: CASSYSKTGGNTQYF
v_gene: TRBV20-1; abundance: -; d_gene: TRBD2; j_gene: TRBJ2-1; len: 14; CDR3nt: TGCAGTGCTAGTGCTAGCGGGAGAAACAATGAGCAGTTCTTC; CDR3aa: CSASASGRNNEQFF
v_gene: TRBV21-1; abundance: -; d_gene: -; j_gene: TRBJ1-2; len: 13; CDR3nt: TGTGCCAGCAGCAAAGGACAAAACTATGGCTACACCTTC; CDR3aa: CASSKGQNYGYTF
v_gene: TRBV19; abundance: -; d_gene: -; j_gene: TRBJ1-1; len: 14; CDR3nt: TGTGCCAGTAGTATCCCGGCCAGGGCCACTGAAGCTTTCTTT; CDR3aa: CASSIPARATEAFF
v_gene: TRBV5-4; abundance: -; d_gene: TRBD2; j_gene: TRBJ2-6; len: 17; CDR3nt: TGTGCCATCCCCCGGACTAGCGGCCCCTCTGGGGCCAACGTCCTGACTTTC; CDR3aa: CAIPRTSGPSGANVLTF
v_gene: TRBV30; abundance: -; d_gene: TRBD1; j_gene: TRBJ2-7; len: 12; CDR3nt: TGTGCCTGGAGTGTACGGGACAGGCCCGGCTACTTC; CDR3aa: CAWSVRDRPGYF
v_gene: TRBV7-9; abundance: -; d_gene: -; j_gene: TRBJ2-6; len: 16; CDR3nt: TGTGCCAGCAGCTTTGGGCAGGGGACTGGGGCCAACGTCCTGACTTTC; CDR3aa: CASSFGQGTGANVLTF
v_gene: TRBV18; abundance: -; d_gene: -; j_gene: TRBJ1-5; len: 13; CDR3nt: TGTGCCAGCTCACCTCCGGGGGGCGAGATTCAGCATTTT; CDR3aa: CASSPPGGEIQHF
v_gene: TRBV7-2; abundance: -; d_gene: -; j_gene: TRBJ2-2; len: 13; CDR3nt: TGTGCCAGCAGCGTGACTAGGACCGGGGAGCTGTTTTTT; CDR3aa: CASSVTRTGELFF
v_gene: TRBV5-4; abundance: -; d_gene: TRBD1; j_gene: TRBJ1-6; len: 17; CDR3nt: TGTGCCAGCAGCTTGGCCCCGGGACAGGGGAGAGATTCACCCCTCCACTTT; CDR3aa: CASSLAPGQGRDSPLHF
v_gene: TRBV12-5; abundance: -; d_gene: TRBD1; j_gene: TRBJ1-1; len: 13; CDR3nt: TGTGCTAGTGGGGGCTCAGGGGGCACTGAAGCTTTCTTT; CDR3aa: CASGGSGGTEAFF
v_gene: TRBV6-6; abundance: -; d_gene: TRBD2; j_gene: TRBJ2-2; len: 16; CDR3nt: TGTGCCAGCAGTAATACGGGACTAGGGGATACCGGGGAGCTGTTTTTT; CDR3aa: CASSNTGLGDTGELFF
v_gene: TRBV7-9; abundance: -; d_gene: -; j_gene: TRBJ1-4; len: 16; CDR3nt: TGTGCCAGCAGCCCTCTTTCCGGGGGGCAGAAAAACTCCCCGGGATTC; CDR3aa: CASSPLSGGQKNSPGF
v_gene: TRBV11-3; abundance: once; d_gene: -; j_gene: TRBJ2-1; len: 14; CDR3nt: TGTGCCAGCAGCCTGACGGACAGCTACAATGAGCAGTTCTTC; CDR3aa: CASSLTDSYNEQFF
v_gene: TRBV7-9; abundance: -; d_gene: TRBD1; j_gene: TRBJ1-4; len: 15; CDR3nt: TGTGCCAGCAGCTTCTCCGGGACAGCTAATGAAAAACTGTTTTTT; CDR3aa: CASSFSGTANEKLFF
v_gene: TRBV28; abundance: -; d_gene: -; j_gene: TRBJ1-1; len: 11; CDR3nt: TGTGCCAGCAGTTCCAGGGATTCGGCTTTCTTT; CDR3aa: CASSSRDSAFF
v_gene: TRBV7-2; abundance: -; d_gene: TRBD1; j_gene: TRBJ1-2; len: 15; CDR3nt: TGTGCCAGCAGCCTCGGGACAGGGAGGCGCTATGGCTACACCTTC; CDR3aa: CASSLGTGRRYGYTF
v_gene: TRBV5-8; abundance: -; d_gene: -; j_gene: TRBJ2-7; len: 17; CDR3nt: TGTGCCAGCAGCTTGGGGTCGGGGAGCCCCCTGCTAAGCGAGCAGTACTTC; CDR3aa: CASSLGSGSPLLSEQYF
v_gene: TRBV5-1; abundance: -; d_gene: -; j_gene: TRBJ1-3; len: 17; CDR3nt: TGCGCCAGCAGTAGGGACTCACTCGAAACACCGGGAAACACCATATATTTT; CDR3aa: CASSRDSLETPGNTIYF
v_gene: TRBV24-1; abundance: -; d_gene: TRBD1; j_gene: TRBJ1-4; len: 16; CDR3nt: TGTGCCACCAGTGACGCCTCCGGGACAGGGGGGGAAAAACTGTTTTTT; CDR3aa: CATSDASGTGGEKLFF
v_gene: TRBV2; abundance: -; d_gene: -; j_gene: TRBJ1-6; len: 16; CDR3nt: TGTGCCAGCAGTCCCGAAGGGTACAGGGATCGGTCACCCCTCCACTTT; CDR3aa: CASSPEGYRDRSPLHF
v_gene: TRBV28; abundance: -; d_gene: -; j_gene: TRBJ2-6; len: 16; CDR3nt: TGTGCCAGCAGTTTCTACGGTTACTCTGGGGCCAACGTCCTGACTTTC; CDR3aa: CASSFYGYSGANVLTF
v_gene: TRBV10-3; abundance: -; d_gene: TRBD1; j_gene: TRBJ1-2; len: 15; CDR3nt: TGTGCCATCAGTTTCGGGACAGGGGGCGTCTATGGCTACACCTTC; CDR3aa: CAISFGTGGVYGYTF
v_gene: TRBV5-1; abundance: -; d_gene: -; j_gene: TRBJ1-4; len: 16; CDR3nt: TGCGCCAGCAGCCCGACACTCTCGGGGACTAATGAAAAACTGTTTTTT; CDR3aa: CASSPTLSGTNEKLFF
v_gene: TRBV7-6; abundance: -; d_gene: -; j_gene: TRBJ2-2; len: 17; CDR3nt: TGTGCCAGCAGCTCACCGGGCCTACAGGAGAACACCGGGGAGCTGTTTTTT; CDR3aa: CASSSPGLQENTGELFF
v_gene: TRBV6-6; abundance: -; d_gene: TRBD2; j_gene: TRBJ2-3; len: 15; CDR3nt: TGTGCCAGCAGCCTCCCGGGACTAGTTAGTGATACGCAGTATTTT; CDR3aa: CASSLPGLVSDTQYF
v_gene: TRBV27; abundance: -; d_gene: TRBD2; j_gene: TRBJ2-3; len: 16; CDR3nt: TGTGCCAGCAGTTCAATACTAGCGGGAAGCACAGATACGCAGTATTTT; CDR3aa: CASSSILAGSTDTQYF
v_gene: TRBV28; abundance: -; d_gene: -; j_gene: TRBJ1-3; len: 15; CDR3nt: TGTGCCAGCAGTTTCCTCTGGGGGGGTGGAAACACCATATATTTT; CDR3aa: CASSFLWGGGNTIYF
v_gene: TRBV7-2; abundance: -; d_gene: TRBD2; j_gene: TRBJ2-5; len: 15; CDR3nt: TGTGCCAGCAGCTCTAGCGGGAGGGCCGAGGAGACCCAGTACTTC; CDR3aa: CASSSSGRAEETQYF
v_gene: TRBV10-3; abundance: -; d_gene: -; j_gene: TRBJ2-1; len: 13; CDR3nt: TGTGCCATCAGGGACGGGAGCGGCAATGAGCAGTTCTTC; CDR3aa: CAIRDGSGNEQFF
v_gene: TRBV4-1; abundance: -; d_gene: TRBD2; j_gene: TRBJ2-1; len: 13; CDR3nt: TGCGCCAGCGCCGTAGCGGGAAACAATGAGCAGTTCTTC; CDR3aa: CASAVAGNNEQFF
v_gene: TRBV6-5; abundance: -; d_gene: TRBD1; j_gene: TRBJ2-5; len: 16; CDR3nt: TGTGCCAGCAGTTACTCGGGGACAGGAGGACAAGAGACCCAGTACTTC; CDR3aa: CASSYSGTGGQETQYF
v_gene: TRBV10-2; abundance: -; d_gene: TRBD1; j_gene: TRBJ1-5; len: 14; CDR3nt: TGCGCCAGCAGGGGGGACAGCGCCAATCAGCCCCAGCATTTT; CDR3aa: CASRGDSANQPQHF
v_gene: TRBV29-1; abundance: -; d_gene: TRBD1; j_gene: TRBJ1-1; len: 14; CDR3nt: TGCAGCGTGACTCGACAGGGAGGGAACACTGAAGCTTTCTTT; CDR3aa: CSVTRQGGNTEAFF
v_gene: TRBV12-3/TRBV12-4; abundance: -; d_gene: TRBD1; j_gene: TRBJ2-7; len: 13; CDR3nt: TGTGCCAGCAGCCTATATGACAGGGACGAGCAGTACTTC; CDR3aa: CASSLYDRDEQYF
v_gene: TRBV23-1; abundance: -; d_gene: -; j_gene: TRBJ1-2; len: 13; CDR3nt: TGCGCCAGCAGTACCCGGTGTCCTTATGGCTACACCTTC; CDR3aa: CASSTRCPYGYTF
v_gene: TRBV4-3; abundance: once; d_gene: -; j_gene: TRBJ2-3; len: 15; CDR3nt: TGCGCCAGCAGCCAAGATCTGGCGGGAAGGGATACGCAGTATTTT; CDR3aa: CASSQDLAGRDTQYF
v_gene: TRBV15; abundance: -; d_gene: TRBD1; j_gene: TRBJ2-6; len: 15; CDR3nt: TGTGCCACCACCCGACAGGGCTCTGGGGCCAACGTCCTGACTTTC; CDR3aa: CATTRQGSGANVLTF
v_gene: TRBV12-5; abundance: few; d_gene: -; j_gene: TRBJ1-1; len: 13; CDR3nt: TGTGCTAGTGGGGACAGCATGAACACTGAAGCTTTCTTT; CDR3aa: CASGDSMNTEAFF
v_gene: TRBV9; abundance: -; d_gene: -; j_gene: TRBJ2-1; len: 15; CDR3nt: TGTGCCAGCAGCGGAATGGGGAGTTCCTACAATGAGCAGTTCTTC; CDR3aa: CASSGMGSSYNEQFF
v_gene: TRBV28; abundance: -; d_gene: TRBD1; j_gene: TRBJ1-1; len: 16; CDR3nt: TGTGCCAGCAGTTTGTGGGACAGGGAGGGGAACACTGAAGCTTTCTTT; CDR3aa: CASSLWDREGNTEAFF
v_gene: TRBV12-3/TRBV12-4; abundance: -; d_gene: -; j_gene: TRBJ1-1; len: 13; CDR3nt: TGTGCCAGCAGAAAGTCCACTACCGAATTGGCTTTCTTT; CDR3aa: CASRKSTTELAFF
v_gene: TRBV21-1; abundance: -; d_gene: -; j_gene: TRBJ1-3; len: 15; CDR3nt: TGTGCCAGCATCGAACAGGGGGCCTCTGGAAACACCATATATTTT; CDR3aa: CASIEQGASGNTIYF
v_gene: TRBV28; abundance: once; d_gene: -; j_gene: TRBJ1-6; len: 16; CDR3nt: TGTGCCAGCAGTTTCGGGGGAAGCTCCTATAATTCACCCCTCCACTTT; CDR3aa: CASSFGGSSYNSPLHF
v_gene: TRBV7-8; abundance: -; d_gene: TRBD1; j_gene: TRBJ1-2; len: 17; CDR3nt: TGTGCCAGCAGCTTAGGGGGGGACAGAATCATTATGGATGGCTACACCTTC; CDR3aa: CASSLGGDRIIMDGYTF
v_gene: TRBV7-3; abundance: -; d_gene: TRBD2; j_gene: TRBJ2-7; len: 15; CDR3nt: TGTGCCAGCAGCTCCTCGGGACGGACTAGGATCCAGCAGTACTTC; CDR3aa: CASSSSGRTRIQQYF
v_gene: TRBV9; abundance: -; d_gene: -; j_gene: TRBJ2-1; len: 13; CDR3nt: TGTGCCAGCAGCCCGGGCGGGCGGGATGAGCAGTTCTTC; CDR3aa: CASSPGGRDEQFF
v_gene: TRBV13; abundance: -; d_gene: TRBD2; j_gene: TRBJ2-3; len: 16; CDR3nt: TGTGCCAGCAGTAGCGGGAGATTTGAAAGCACAGATACGCAGTATTTT; CDR3aa: CASSSGRFESTDTQYF
v_gene: TRBV10-3; abundance: -; d_gene: TRBD1; j_gene: TRBJ1-2; len: 14; CDR3nt: TGTGCCATCAGTGAGACCGGACAGGGCGGTGGCTACACCTTC; CDR3aa: CAISETGQGGGYTF
v_gene: TRBV7-2; abundance: -; d_gene: -; j_gene: TRBJ2-1; len: 14; CDR3nt: TGTGCCAGCAGCCCCGAACGGACCCAGCGGGCTTTATTCTTC; CDR3aa: CASSPERTQRALFF
v_gene: TRBV4-1; abundance: -; d_gene: -; j_gene: TRBJ1-5; len: 18; CDR3nt: TGCGCCAGCAGCCAAGGTAGCAGTGACCGAAGAAGGTATCAGCCCCAGCATTTT; CDR3aa: CASSQGSSDRRRYQPQHF
v_gene: TRBV7-2; abundance: -; d_gene: -; j_gene: TRBJ2-6; len: 13; CDR3nt: TGTGCCAGCAGCTTTTCGAGCGCCAACGTCCTGACTTTC; CDR3aa: CASSFSSANVLTF
v_gene: TRBV28; abundance: few; d_gene: TRBD2; j_gene: TRBJ2-7; len: 19; CDR3nt: TGTGCCAGCAGTTTTGATGGCGGGAGGGCCGGTGGGACATCCTACGAGCAGTACTTC; CDR3aa: CASSFDGGRAGGTSYEQYF
v_gene: TRBV5-6; abundance: -; d_gene: TRBD1; j_gene: TRBJ2-5; len: 16; CDR3nt: TGTGCCAGCAGCTTGGGGACAGGGTGGTTAGAAGAGACCCAGTACTTC; CDR3aa: CASSLGTGWLEETQYF
v_gene: TRBV28; abundance: few; d_gene: -; j_gene: TRBJ1-5; len: 15; CDR3nt: TGTGCCAGCACCCTGGGGGGGGCAGGCAATCAGCCCCAGCATTTT; CDR3aa: CASTLGGAGNQPQHF